This TCR beta chain was captured by sequencing in a study of shared clonotypes between healthy human individuals. Memory CD4+ cells were the fraction left after CD45RA+ naive selection. Several immunoSEQ plates held equal portions of the genomic DNA taken from each subset. Clones were sequenced by immunoSEQ multiplex PCR, and TCRdb holds only the in-frame ones, with some missing. Altogether 850,000 to 1,200,000 clones are present, about 80% being singletons, with the ten largest covering about 1.4%. Whole-study results and caveats: Only blood underwent sampling, and tissue repertoires likely differ. For naive CD4 cells, 4% to 6% of clonotypes were shared across a handful of donors.

Concerning this clone itself: Its antigen is not identified.

The sequence was collected from a man aged 18 to 30 in good health. The sequenced sample consisted of memory CD4+ T cells sorted from blood. Indicated subset: CD45RA-negative fraction.

In DNA, the CDR3 is TGTGCCAGCAGCCCGAGGGGGGGTGACTATGGCTACACCTTC. It is translated as CASSPRGGDYGYTF. This sequence joins TRBV6-1 and TRBJ1-2; tentative D call: TRBD1 (6 bases). The CDR3 is 14 residues long. Germline loops: CDR1 MNHNS, CDR2 SASEGT. Trimming shortened V by 6 bases and J by 3 bases, and 14 bases separated the two germline ends.